A single sample is the source of the 5 T cell receptor beta chains below, sequenced in a study of beta chain features in type 1 diabetes (dated by TCRdb to 2016 to 2019). The library was obtained by the immunoSEQ multiplex PCR assay. The High Capacity cDNA Reverse Transcription Kit was used to reverse transcribe all of the isolated RNA, meaning that expressed TCRB transcripts were what got sequenced. TCRdb provides this immuneACCESS table in a form limited to in-frame rearrangements. Some clones are lacking; in checked studies, under half of them reflect an unresolved V gene, and why the rest are absent is not known. This sample comprises about 350,000 clones, 15% to 20% of them detected only once. The top ten hold under 0.05% of the sample. The sequencing input was naive CD4+ T cells from blood. The intended sense of this specimen's cell subset or site label: true naive CD4+ T cells. These receptor sequences come from a woman aged 18-35 years in good health.

V and J are TRBV5-1 and TRBJ2-1; weak D call: TRBD2 (6 bases). This CDR3 spans 15 amino acids. In germline, CDR1 is SGHRS, CDR2 YFSETQ. V dropped 4 bases and J dropped 9 bases, with 20 bases sitting between them. The DNA of the CDR3 is TGCGCCAGCAGCGGGGACTCGCCGACGGGCGGTGAGCAGTTCTTC. Protein sequence: CASSGDSPTGGEQFF.

The rearrangement joins TRBV7-8 to TRBJ2-7; 11 nucleotides line up with TRBD2. Germline values: CDR1 SGHVS, CDR2 FQNEAQ. J gave up 0 bases and V 3 bases, and 4 bases lay outside the gene matches. The CDR3 has 16 amino acids. The CDR3 DNA follows: TGTGCCAGCAGCTTTGGACTAGCGGGCGACTCCTACGAGCAGTACTTC. Its protein product is CASSFGLAGDSYEQYF.

This clone appeared a few times. The J gene is TRBJ2-2, the V gene TRBV30; 9 bases line up with TRBD1. CDR1 and CDR2 from the germline V gene are GTSNPN and SVGIG (reference sequence). CDR3 length: 15 amino acids. Unmatched junction bases numbered 7, after V lost 4 bases and J lost 4 bases. The CDR3 loop reads CAWTTGTGTTGELFF. The CDR3 region has the DNA TGTGCCTGGACTACCGGGACAGGGACCACCGGGGAGCTGTTTTTT.

As concerns this clone: This CDR3 is also generated by other DNA sequences in the sample. V is TRBV7-3 and J is TRBJ2-5; TRBD2 might be the D (5 bases). The germline V gene encodes CDR1 SGHTA and CDR2 FQGTGA. V lost 2 bases and J 4 bases, leaving 11 bases between the germline ends. The length of the CDR3 is 14 residues. The CDR3 region is CASSLGLAGETQYF. The CDR3 bases are TGTGCCAGCAGCTTAGGGCTAGCAGGAGAGACCCAGTACTTC.

The CDR3 spells CASSQGRRGKTGANVLTF. The DNA of the CDR3 is TGTGCCAGCAGCCAAGGCAGGAGGGGCAAGACTGGGGCCAACGTCCTGACTTTC. The V gene is TRBV4-2, the J gene TRBJ2-6, with D maybe TRBD2 (6 bases). V lost 1 base and J 2 bases, leaving 15 bases between the germline ends. CDR1 is LGHNA and CDR2 is YNFKEQ in the germline V gene. The CDR3 length is 18 residues.